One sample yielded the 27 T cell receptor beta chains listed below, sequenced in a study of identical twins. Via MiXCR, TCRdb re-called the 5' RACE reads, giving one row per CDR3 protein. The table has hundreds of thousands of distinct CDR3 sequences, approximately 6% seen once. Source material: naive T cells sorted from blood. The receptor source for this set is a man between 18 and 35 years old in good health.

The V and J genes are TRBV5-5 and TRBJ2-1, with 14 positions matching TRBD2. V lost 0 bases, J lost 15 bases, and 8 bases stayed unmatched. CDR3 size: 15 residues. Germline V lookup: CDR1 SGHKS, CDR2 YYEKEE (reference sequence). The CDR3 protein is CASSLGLAGGSNRFF. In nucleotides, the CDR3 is TGTGCCAGCAGCTTGGGACTAGCGGGAGGGTCTAATCGGTTCTTC.

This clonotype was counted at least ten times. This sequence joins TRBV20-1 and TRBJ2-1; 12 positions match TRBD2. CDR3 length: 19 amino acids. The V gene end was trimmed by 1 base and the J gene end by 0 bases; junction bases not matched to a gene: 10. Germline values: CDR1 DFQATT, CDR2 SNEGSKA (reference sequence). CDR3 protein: CSARGPSGRASYSYNEQFF. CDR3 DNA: TGCAGTGCTAGAGGCCCTAGCGGGAGGGCCAGCTACTCCTACAATGAGCAGTTCTTC.

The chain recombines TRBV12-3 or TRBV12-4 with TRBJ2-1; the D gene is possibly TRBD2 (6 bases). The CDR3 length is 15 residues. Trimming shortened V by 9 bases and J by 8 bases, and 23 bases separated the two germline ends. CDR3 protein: CASKPRDLAVHEQFF. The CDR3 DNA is TGTGCCAGTAAACCCCGGGATTTAGCGGTGCATGAGCAGTTCTTC.

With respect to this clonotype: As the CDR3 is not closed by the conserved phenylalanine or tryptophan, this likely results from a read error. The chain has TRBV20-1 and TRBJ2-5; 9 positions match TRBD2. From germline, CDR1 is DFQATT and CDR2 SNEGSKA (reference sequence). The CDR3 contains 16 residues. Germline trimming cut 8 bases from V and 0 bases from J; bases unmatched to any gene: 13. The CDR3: CSTEKAGGSYQETQYY. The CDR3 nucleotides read TGCAGTACGGAAAAAGCGGGAGGTTCGTACCAAGAGACCCAGTACTAC.

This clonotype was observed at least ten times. CDR3 sequence (DNA): TGTGCCAGCAGCAGCCGGACTAGGGAGCAGTTCTTC. Translated: CASSSRTREQFF. The V call is TRBV11-2, the J call TRBJ2-1, with 7 bases aligning to TRBD2. With V trimmed by 5 bases and J by 10 bases, 5 bases remained unmatched. There are 12 residues in the CDR3. Germline V gene sequence: CDR1 SGHAT, CDR2 FQNNGV.

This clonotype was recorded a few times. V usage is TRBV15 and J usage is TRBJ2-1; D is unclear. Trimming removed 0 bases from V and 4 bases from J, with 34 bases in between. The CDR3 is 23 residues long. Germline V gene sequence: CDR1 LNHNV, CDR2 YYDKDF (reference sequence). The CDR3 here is CATSREKTGQLFRPSPEYNEQFF. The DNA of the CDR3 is TGTGCCACCAGCAGAGAAAAAACTGGCCAACTCTTCAGGCCCTCTCCAGAATACAATGAGCAGTTCTTC. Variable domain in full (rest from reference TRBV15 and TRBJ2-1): DAMVIQNPRYQVTQFGKPVTLSCSQTLNHNVMYWYQQKSSQAPKLLFHYYDKDFNNEADTPDNFQSRRPNTSFCFLDIRSPGLGDTAMYLCATSREKTGQLFRPSPEYNEQFFGPGTRLTVL.

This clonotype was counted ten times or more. The CDR3: CSVEGQRGNGYTF. The CDR3 region has the DNA TGCAGCGTTGAAGGGCAGCGTGGTAATGGCTACACCTTC. This sequence joins TRBV29-1 and TRBJ1-2; unclear D gene. CDR3 length equals 13 residues. Trimming cost V 1 base and J 6 bases, with 12 bases left between them. Germline CDR1 is SQVTM and CDR2 is ANQGSEA.

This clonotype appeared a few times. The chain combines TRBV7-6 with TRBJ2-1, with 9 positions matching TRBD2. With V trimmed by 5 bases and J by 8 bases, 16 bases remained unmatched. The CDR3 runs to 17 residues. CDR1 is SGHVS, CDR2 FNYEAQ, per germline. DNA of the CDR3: TGTGCCAGCAGCCAAACTTTGGGAGGACTAGCGATCGATGAGCAGTTCTTC. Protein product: CASSQTLGGLAIDEQFF.

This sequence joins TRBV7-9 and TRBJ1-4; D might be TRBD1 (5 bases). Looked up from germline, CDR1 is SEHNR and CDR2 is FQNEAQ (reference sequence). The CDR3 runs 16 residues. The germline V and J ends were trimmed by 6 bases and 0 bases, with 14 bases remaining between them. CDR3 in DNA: TGTGCCAGCAGTTTTCAGGGCGGTCCAACTAATGAAAAACTGTTTTTT. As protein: CASSFQGGPTNEKLFF.

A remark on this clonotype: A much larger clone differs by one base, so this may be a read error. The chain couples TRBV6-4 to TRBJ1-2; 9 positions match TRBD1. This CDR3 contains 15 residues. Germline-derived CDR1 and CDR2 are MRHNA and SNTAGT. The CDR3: CASRSLPGQGDGYIF. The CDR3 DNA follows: TGTGCCAGCCGTTCCTTGCCGGGACAGGGTGATGGCTACATCTTC.

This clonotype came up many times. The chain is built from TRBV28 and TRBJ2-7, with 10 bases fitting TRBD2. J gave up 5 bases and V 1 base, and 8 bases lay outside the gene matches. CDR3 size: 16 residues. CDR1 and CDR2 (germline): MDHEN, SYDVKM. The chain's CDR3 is CASSLFPSGRADEQYF. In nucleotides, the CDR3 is TGTGCCAGCAGTTTATTCCCCAGCGGGAGGGCCGACGAGCAGTACTTC.

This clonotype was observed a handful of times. The CDR3 spells CASSRVRVPTEAFF. DNA for the CDR3: TGTGCCAGCAGCCGAGTCAGGGTTCCCACTGAAGCTTTCTTT. V is TRBV4-2 and J is TRBJ1-1, with a possible D match to TRBD1 (5 bases). The CDR3 loop spans 14 amino acids. V was trimmed by 4 bases and J by 4 bases, leaving 13 bases between them. Germline V gives CDR1 LGHNA, CDR2 YNFKEQ.

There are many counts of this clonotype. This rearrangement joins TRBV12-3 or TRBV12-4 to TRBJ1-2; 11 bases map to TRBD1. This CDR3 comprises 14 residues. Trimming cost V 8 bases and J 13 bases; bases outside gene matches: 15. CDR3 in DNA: TGTGCCAGCTGCGCCGGGACAGGGGGTTTGGGCACCACCTTC. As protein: CASCAGTGGLGTTF.

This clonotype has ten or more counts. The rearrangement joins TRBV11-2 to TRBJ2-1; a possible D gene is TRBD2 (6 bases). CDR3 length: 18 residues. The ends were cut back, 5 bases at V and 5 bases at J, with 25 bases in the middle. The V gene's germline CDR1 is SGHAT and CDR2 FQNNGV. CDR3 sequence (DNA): TGTGCCAGCAGCCAATCGCCTATTCTAGCGCACAGCAACAATGAGCAGTTCTTC. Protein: CASSQSPILAHSNNEQFF. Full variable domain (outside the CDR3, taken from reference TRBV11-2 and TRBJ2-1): EAGVAQSPRYKIIEKRQSVAFWCNPISGHATLYWYQQILGQGPKLLIQFQNNGVVDDSQLPKDRFSAERLKGVDSTLKIQPAKLEDSAVYLCASSQSPILAHSNNEQFFGPGTRLTVL.

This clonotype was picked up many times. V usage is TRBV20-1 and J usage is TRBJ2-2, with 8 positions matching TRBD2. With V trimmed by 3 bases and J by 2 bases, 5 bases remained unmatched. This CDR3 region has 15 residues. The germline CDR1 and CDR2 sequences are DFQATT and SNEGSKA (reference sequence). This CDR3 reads CSARPTSENTGELFF. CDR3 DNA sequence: TGCAGTGCTAGGCCGACTAGCGAAAACACCGGGGAGCTGTTTTTT.

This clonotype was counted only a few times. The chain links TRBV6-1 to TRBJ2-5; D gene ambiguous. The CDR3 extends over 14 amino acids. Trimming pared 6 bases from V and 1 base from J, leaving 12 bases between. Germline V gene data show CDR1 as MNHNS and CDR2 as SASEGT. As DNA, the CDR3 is TGTGCCAGCAGCCCGAGTCGTCCCCAAGAGACCCAGTACTTC. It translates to CASSPSRPQETQYF.

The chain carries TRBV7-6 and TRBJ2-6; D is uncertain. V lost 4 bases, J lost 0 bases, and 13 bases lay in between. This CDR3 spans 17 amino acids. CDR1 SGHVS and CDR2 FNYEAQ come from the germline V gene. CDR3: CASSSRAPSSGANVLTF. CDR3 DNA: TGTGCCAGCAGCTCTAGGGCCCCCAGCTCTGGGGCCAACGTCCTGACTTTC.

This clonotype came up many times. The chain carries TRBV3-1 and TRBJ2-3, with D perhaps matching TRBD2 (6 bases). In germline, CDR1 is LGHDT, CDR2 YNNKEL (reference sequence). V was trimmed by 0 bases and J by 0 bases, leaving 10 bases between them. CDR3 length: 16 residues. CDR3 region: CASSQDREFSTDTQYF. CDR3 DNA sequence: TGTGCCAGCAGCCAAGACCGGGAGTTTAGCACAGATACGCAGTATTTT.

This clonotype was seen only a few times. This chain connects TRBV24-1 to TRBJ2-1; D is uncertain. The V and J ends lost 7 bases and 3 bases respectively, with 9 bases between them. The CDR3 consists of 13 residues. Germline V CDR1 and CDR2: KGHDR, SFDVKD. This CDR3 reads CATRDVHYNEQFF. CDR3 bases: TGTGCCACCAGGGACGTTCACTACAATGAGCAGTTCTTC.

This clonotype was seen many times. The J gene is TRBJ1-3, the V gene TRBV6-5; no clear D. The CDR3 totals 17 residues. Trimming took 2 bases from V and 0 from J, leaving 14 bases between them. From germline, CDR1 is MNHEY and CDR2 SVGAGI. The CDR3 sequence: CASSYDVKDFSGNTIYF. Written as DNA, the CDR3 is TGTGCCAGCAGTTACGATGTAAAGGACTTCTCTGGAAACACCATATATTTT.

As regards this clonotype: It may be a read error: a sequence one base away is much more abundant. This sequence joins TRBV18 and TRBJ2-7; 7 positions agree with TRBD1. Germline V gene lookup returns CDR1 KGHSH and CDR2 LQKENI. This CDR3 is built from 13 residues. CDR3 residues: CASSPGQIYEQCV. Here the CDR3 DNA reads TGTGCCAGCTCACCGGGACAGATCTACGAGCAGTGCGTC.

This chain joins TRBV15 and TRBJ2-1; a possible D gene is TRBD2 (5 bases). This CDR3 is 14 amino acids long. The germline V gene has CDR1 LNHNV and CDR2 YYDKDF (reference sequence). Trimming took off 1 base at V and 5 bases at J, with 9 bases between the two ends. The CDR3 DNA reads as TGTGCCACCAGCAGAGTCCAGCGGAACAATGAGCAGTTCTTC. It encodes CATSRVQRNNEQFF. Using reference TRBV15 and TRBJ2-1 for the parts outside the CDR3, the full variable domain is DAMVIQNPRYQVTQFGKPVTLSCSQTLNHNVMYWYQQKSSQAPKLLFHYYDKDFNNEADTPDNFQSRRPNTSFCFLDIRSPGLGDTAMYLCATSRVQRNNEQFFGPGTRLTVL.

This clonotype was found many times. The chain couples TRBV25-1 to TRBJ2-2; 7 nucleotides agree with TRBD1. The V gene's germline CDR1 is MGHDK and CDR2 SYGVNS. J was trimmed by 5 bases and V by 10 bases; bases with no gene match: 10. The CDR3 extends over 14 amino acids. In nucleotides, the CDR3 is TGTGCCATTCCCCCCCTGGGACAGACCGGGGAGCTGTTTTTT. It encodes CAIPPLGQTGELFF.

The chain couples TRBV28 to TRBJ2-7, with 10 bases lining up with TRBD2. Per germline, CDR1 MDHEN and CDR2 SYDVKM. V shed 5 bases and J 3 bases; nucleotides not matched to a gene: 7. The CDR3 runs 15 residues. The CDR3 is CASSPISSGSYEQYF. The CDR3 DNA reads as TGTGCCAGCAGTCCCATCTCTAGCGGGAGCTACGAGCAGTACTTC.

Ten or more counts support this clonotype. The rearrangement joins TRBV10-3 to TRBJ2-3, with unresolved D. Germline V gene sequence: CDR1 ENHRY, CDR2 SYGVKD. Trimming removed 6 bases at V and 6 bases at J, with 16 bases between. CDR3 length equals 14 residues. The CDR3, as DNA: TGTGCCATCAGAGGCGAGGTATTAGGTGATACGCAGTATTTT. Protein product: CAIRGEVLGDTQYF.

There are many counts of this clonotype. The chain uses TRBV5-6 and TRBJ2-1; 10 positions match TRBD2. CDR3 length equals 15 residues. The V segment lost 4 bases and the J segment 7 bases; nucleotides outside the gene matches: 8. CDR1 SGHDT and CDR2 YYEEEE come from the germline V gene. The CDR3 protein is CASSRVAGGGNEQFF. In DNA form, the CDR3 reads TGTGCCAGCAGCAGAGTAGCGGGAGGAGGGAATGAGCAGTTCTTC.

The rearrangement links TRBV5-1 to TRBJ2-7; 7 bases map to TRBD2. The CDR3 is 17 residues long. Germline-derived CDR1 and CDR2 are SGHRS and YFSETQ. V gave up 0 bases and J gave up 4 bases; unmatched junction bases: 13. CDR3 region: CASSLALGGDRLYEQYF. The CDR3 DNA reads TGCGCCAGCAGCTTGGCTCTTGGGGGGGACCGACTATACGAGCAGTACTTC. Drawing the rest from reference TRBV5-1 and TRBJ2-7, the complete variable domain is KAGVTQTPRYLIKTRGQQVTLSCSPISGHRSVSWYQQTPGQGLQFLFEYFSETQRNKGNFPGRFSGRQFSNSRSEMNVSTLELGDSALYLCASSLALGGDRLYEQYFGPGTRLTVT.